Following are 9 T cell receptor beta chains from one sample sequenced in a study of technical replicates of blood from a handful of donors. Only in-frame clones appear in the TCRdb table, and some are missing; sequencing was by immunoSEQ multiplex PCR. The table lists about 73,000 clones, roughly 93% of them singletons, with 0.2% to 0.3% in the top ten. The specimen was T cells isolated from PBMCs. Receptors were obtained from a human donor in good health.

This chain connects TRBV29-1 to TRBJ2-2; D is unclear. The germline V and J ends were trimmed by 4 bases and 7 bases, with 10 bases remaining between them. This CDR3 has 12 amino acids. CDR1 is SQVTM and CDR2 is ANQGSEA in the germline V gene. The CDR3 bases are TGCAGCGTTGGTTCTATCGTCGGGGAGCTGTTTTTT. The encoded protein is CSVGSIVGELFF.

This chain joins TRBV5-1 and TRBJ2-7; no firm D call. From germline, CDR1 is SGHRS and CDR2 YFSETQ. The V end was cut by 0 bases, the J end by 3 bases, with 7 bases between. This CDR3 has 13 residues. The CDR3 loop is CASSLASYYEQYF. In nucleotides, the CDR3 is TGCGCCAGCAGCTTGGCCAGTTACTACGAGCAGTACTTC.

V gene TRBV27 combines with J gene TRBJ2-5; possibly TRBD2 for D (6 bases). Trimming shortened V by 3 bases and J by 2 bases, and 16 bases separated the two germline ends. The CDR3 spans 16 residues. CDR1 is MNHEY and CDR2 is SMNVEV in the germline V gene (reference sequence). The CDR3 spells CASSFRVGGTQETQYF. CDR3 coding DNA: TGTGCCAGCAGTTTCCGTGTGGGGGGAACACAAGAGACCCAGTACTTC.

The chain combines TRBV5-1 with TRBJ2-1; 12 bases match TRBD2. Germline-derived CDR1 and CDR2 are SGHRS and YFSETQ. This CDR3 spans 17 amino acids. V shed 7 bases and J 9 bases; nucleotides not matched to a gene: 17. DNA for the CDR3: TGCGCCAGCTCTCTGATTAAGCGGACTAGCGGGATCGGTGAGCAGTTCTTC. It codes for CASSLIKRTSGIGEQFF.

This chain uses TRBV18 with TRBJ1-2, with TRBD1 identical over 7 bases. The CDR3 contains 15 residues. Germline-derived CDR1 and CDR2 are KGHSH and LQKENI. With V trimmed by 3 bases and J by 0 bases, 4 bases remained unmatched. CDR3 in amino acids: CASSPSTGTNYGYTF. The CDR3 DNA reads as TGTGCCAGCTCACCTTCGACAGGGACTAACTATGGCTACACCTTC.

This clone was picked up a small number of times. The DNA of the CDR3 is TGTGCCTGGAATCTTATGACAGCCCCTGGAAACACCATATATTTT. This translates into CAWNLMTAPGNTIYF. The chain recombines TRBV30 with TRBJ1-3, with D perhaps matching TRBD1 (5 bases). CDR1 and CDR2 (germline): GTSNPN, SVGIG (reference sequence). Trimming removed 4 bases at V and 2 bases at J, with 15 bases between. The CDR3 length is 15 residues.

This clone has just one count. CDR3 DNA: TGTGCCAGCAGCTTAGCGGGTAACACCGGGGAGCTGTTTTTT. It is translated as CASSLAGNTGELFF. The chain uses TRBV11-3 and TRBJ2-2; D gene ambiguous. CDR1 and CDR2 (germline): SGHNT, YENEEA. The CDR3 consists of 14 residues. V gave up 1 base and J gave up 2 bases, with 5 bases separating them.

This clone has just one count. The chain links TRBV5-1 to TRBJ2-3; D possibly corresponds to TRBD1 (6 bases). Germline CDR1 and CDR2: SGHRS and YFSETQ. Trimming shortened V by 0 bases and J by 2 bases, and 13 bases separated the two germline ends. The CDR3 has 16 amino acids. The chain's CDR3 is CASSLGGPHLTDTQYF. CDR3 bases: TGCGCCAGCAGCTTGGGGGGGCCCCATCTCACAGATACGCAGTATTTT.

The chain couples TRBV28 to TRBJ2-7, with 10 bases that match TRBD2. CDR1 is MDHEN, CDR2 SYDVKM, per germline. J was trimmed by 2 bases and V by 6 bases; bases with no gene match: 7. The CDR3 contains 15 residues. The CDR3 region is CASSPTTSGAYEQYF. Here the CDR3 DNA reads TGTGCCAGCAGCCCCACCACTAGCGGGGCCTACGAGCAGTACTTC.